One sample yielded the 9 T cell receptor beta chains listed below, sequenced in a study of CD8+CD57+ T cells in acquired aplastic anemia. CDR3 and TCR beta VDJ profiling relied on a genomic DNA template. A single record per CDR3 protein comes from TCRdb applying MiXCR to the reads. The sample carries 190,000 or so distinct CDR3 sequences, roughly 55% recorded once. The material sequenced was sorted CD4+, CD8+, or CD8+CD57+ T cells (not recorded which) from PBMCs. The source is a human donor in good health.

This clonotype was observed at least ten times. The chain recombines TRBV28 with TRBJ2-6; D is possibly TRBD2 (6 bases). The CDR3 is made up of 17 amino acids. V lost 6 bases and J lost 0, with 15 bases in between. Germline CDR1 is MDHEN and CDR2 is SYDVKM. As DNA, the CDR3 is TGTGCCAGCAGCCCCGACGCGGGACCCTCTGGGGCCAACGTCCTGACTTTC. It specifies CASSPDAGPSGANVLTF.

The chain uses TRBV5-4 and TRBJ1-6; the D gene is possibly TRBD1 (6 bases). Germline CDR1 SGHNT, CDR2 YYREEE (reference sequence). V lost 9 bases to trimming and J lost 6 bases, with 16 bases between them. The CDR3 is made up of 14 amino acids. The CDR3, as DNA: TGTGCCACGCACGGGCGGGGGGCTAATTCACCCCTCCACTTT. Amino acid sequence: CATHGRGANSPLHF.

The sample holds one count of this clonotype. This clone may be a read error of a much larger clone one base away. V and J are TRBV7-2 and TRBJ1-1, with 8 nucleotides matching TRBD1. The trim removed 5 bases at V and 2 bases at J, leaving 10 bases unmatched. CDR1 is SGHTA, CDR2 FQGNSA, per germline. The CDR3 has 16 residues. CDR3 bases: TGTGCCAGCAGCCGGGGGGGGGCAGGGGGCAACACTGAAGCTTTCTTT. Translation: CASSRGGAGGNTEAFF. Filled out from reference TRBV7-2 and TRBJ1-1, the complete variable domain reads GAGVSQSPSNKVTEKGKDVELRCDPISGHTALYWYRQSLGQGLEFLIYFQGNSAPDKSGLPSDRFSAERTGGSVSTLTIQRTQQEDSAVYLCASSRGGAGGNTEAFFGQGTRLTVV.

The chain joins TRBV10-3 to TRBJ1-2; 7 nucleotides match TRBD1. The CDR3 covers 11 residues. The germline V gene has CDR1 ENHRY and CDR2 SYGVKD. The J segment lost 6 bases and the V segment lost 8 bases, leaving 3 bases of the junction unmatched. In nucleotides, the CDR3 is TGTGCCATCGACAGGGAGGATGGCTACACCTTC. This sequence encodes CAIDREDGYTF.

As concerns this clonotype: Likely a read error: the CDR3 ends without its conserved phenylalanine or tryptophan. The DNA is omitted, as the CDR3 cannot be located on it reliably, and the CDR3 follows TCRdb's listing. V usage is TRBV7-9 and J usage is TRBJ1-2. Germline-derived CDR1 and CDR2 are SEHNR and FQNEAQ (reference sequence). The CDR3 extends over 13 residues, inclusive of both ends. CDR3 sequence: CASSPPSSGGAAL.

The V and J genes are TRBV15 and TRBJ1-1; the D gene is possibly TRBD1 (6 bases). Between the trimmed V and J ends, which lost 0 bases and 3 bases, there was a span of 8 bases. CDR1 LNHNV and CDR2 YYDKDF come from the germline V gene (reference sequence). The CDR3 is made up of 14 amino acids. The CDR3 loop reads CATSRDRGYTEAFF. The CDR3 bases are TGTGCCACCAGCAGAGACAGGGGATACACTGAAGCTTTCTTT.

The chain has TRBV10-3 and TRBJ2-5; the D is unclear. The V and J ends lost 2 bases and 5 bases respectively, with 9 bases between them. CDR3 length: 13 residues. The germline V gene encodes CDR1 ENHRY and CDR2 SYGVKD. The CDR3 spells CAISEDGLETQYF. In nucleotides, the CDR3 is TGTGCCATCAGTGAGGATGGTTTGGAGACCCAGTACTTC.

The gene calls are TRBV20-1 and TRBJ1-6, with D possibly TRBD1 on 6 matching bases. The V end lost 4 bases, the J end lost 7 bases, and 17 bases lay between the germline ends. Per germline, CDR1 DFQATT and CDR2 SNEGSKA (reference sequence). There are 15 residues in the CDR3. The CDR3 loop is CSATLDRRQNSPLHF. The CDR3 coding sequence is TGCAGTGCTACTTTAGACAGGAGGCAAAATTCACCCCTCCACTTT.

The J gene is TRBJ2-5, the V gene TRBV7-9; the match to TRBD2 covers 14 bases. Germline CDR1 SEHNR, CDR2 FQNEAQ (reference sequence). V lost 5 bases to trimming and J lost 5 bases; unmatched junction nucleotides: 16. The CDR3 spans 19 residues. CDR3 coding DNA: TGTGCCAGCAGCCAAGGGGGCCGACTAGCGGGAGGGCGGCGGGAGACCCAGTACTTC. Amino acid sequence: CASSQGGRLAGGRRETQYF.